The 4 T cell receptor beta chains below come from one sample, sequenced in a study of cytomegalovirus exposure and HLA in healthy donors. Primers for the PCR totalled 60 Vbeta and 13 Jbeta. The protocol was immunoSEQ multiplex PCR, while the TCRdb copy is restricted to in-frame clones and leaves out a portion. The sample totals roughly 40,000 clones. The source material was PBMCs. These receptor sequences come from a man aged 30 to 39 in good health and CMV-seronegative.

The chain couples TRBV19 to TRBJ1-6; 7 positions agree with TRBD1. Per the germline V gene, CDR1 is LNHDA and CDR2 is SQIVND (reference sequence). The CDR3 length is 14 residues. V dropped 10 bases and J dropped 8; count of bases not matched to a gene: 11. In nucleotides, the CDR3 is TGTGCCACTCAGACAGGGACGGGGGATTCACCCCTCCACTTT. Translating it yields CATQTGTGDSPLHF.

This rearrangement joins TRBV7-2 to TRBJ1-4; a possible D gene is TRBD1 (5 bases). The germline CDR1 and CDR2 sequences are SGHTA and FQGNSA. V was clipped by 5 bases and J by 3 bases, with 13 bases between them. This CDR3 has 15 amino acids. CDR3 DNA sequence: TGTGCCAGCAGCCCCCGGGGGGAGGCTAATGAAAAACTGTTTTTT. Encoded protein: CASSPRGEANEKLFF.

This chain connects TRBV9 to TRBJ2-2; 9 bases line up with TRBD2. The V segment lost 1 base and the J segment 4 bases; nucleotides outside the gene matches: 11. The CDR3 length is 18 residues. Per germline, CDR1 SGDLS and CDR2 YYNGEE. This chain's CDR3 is CASSVPGLAPRLTGELFF. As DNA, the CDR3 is TGTGCCAGCAGCGTACCCGGACTAGCGCCACGACTCACCGGGGAGCTGTTTTTT.

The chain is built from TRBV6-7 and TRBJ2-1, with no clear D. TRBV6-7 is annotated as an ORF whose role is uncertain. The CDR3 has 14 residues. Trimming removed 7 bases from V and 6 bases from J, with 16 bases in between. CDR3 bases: TGTGCCAGCATTACGGGTTGTAGGTGCAATGAGCAGTTCTTC. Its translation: CASITGCRCNEQFF.